A single sample is the source of the 25 T cell receptor beta chains below, sequenced in a study of CD4 T cells in relation to SARS-CoV-2 and coronaviruses. Unexposed donor CD4+ T cells date from about 2011-2018, before the COVID-19 pandemic. After about 11 days of culture, CD4+ T cells were isolated. Antigen specificity for these receptors is unknown. Profiled with immunoSEQ multiplex PCR; TCRdb holds only in-frame clones, not every one. The sample lists roughly 29,000 clones; roughly 78% were seen once. The sequenced sample was CD4+ T cells from PBMCs, cultured in vitro. These receptors came from a human donor in good health.

This chain joins TRBV5-1 and TRBJ1-5; 7 bases are shared with TRBD1. From germline, CDR1 is SGHRS and CDR2 YFSETQ. The CDR3 is 16 amino acids. Trimming removed 4 bases from V and 2 bases from J; junction bases left unmatched: 9. CDR3: CASSLGGGEGNQPQHF. The CDR3 DNA reads TGCGCCAGCAGCCTAGGAGGGGGCGAGGGCAATCAGCCCCAGCATTTT.

This clone showed up just a few times. The gene calls are TRBV19 and TRBJ1-3, with D uncertain. The CDR3 runs 12 residues. Germline V CDR1 and CDR2: LNHDA, SQIVND (reference sequence). The V and J ends lost 7 bases and 4 bases respectively, with 8 bases between them. CDR3: CASNIFGNTIYF. CDR3 nucleotide sequence: TGTGCCAGTAATATCTTCGGAAACACCATATATTTT. Full variable domain (outside the CDR3, taken from reference TRBV19 and TRBJ1-3): DGGITQSPKYLFRKEGQNVTLSCEQNLNHDAMYWYRQDPGQGLRLIYYSQIVNDFQKGDIAEGYSVSREKKESFPLTVTSAQKNPTAFYLCASNIFGNTIYFGEGSWLTVV.

V usage is TRBV30 and J usage is TRBJ1-6; D gene uncertain. The germline V and J ends were trimmed by 1 base and 1 base, with 14 bases remaining between them. This CDR3 is built from 17 residues. From germline, CDR1 is GTSNPN and CDR2 SVGIG (reference sequence). The CDR3 here is CAWSASPLKSYNSPLHF. As DNA, the CDR3 is TGTGCCTGGAGTGCAAGCCCTTTAAAATCCTATAATTCACCCCTCCACTTT.

The chain employs TRBV6-1 and TRBJ1-6; D remains ambiguous. Germline V gene sequence: CDR1 MNHNS, CDR2 SASEGT. The CDR3 runs 16 residues. V dropped 2 bases and J dropped 9 bases, with 17 bases sitting between them. The CDR3 loop is CASSELGTGGSSPLHF. The CDR3 nucleotides read TGTGCCAGCAGTGAATTAGGAACCGGCGGTAGTTCACCCCTCCACTTT.

The rearrangement uses TRBV5-1 and TRBJ1-2; maybe TRBD1 (6 bases). Per germline, CDR1 SGHRS and CDR2 YFSETQ. This CDR3 spans 15 amino acids. Trimming shortened V by 4 bases and J by 6 bases, and 19 bases separated the two germline ends. The CDR3 is CASSVSKEGGHGYTF. Written as DNA, the CDR3 is TGCGCCAGCAGCGTATCAAAGGAAGGGGGGCATGGCTACACCTTC.

The rearrangement links TRBV19 to TRBJ2-5; D is undetermined. This CDR3 has 11 residues. V lost 10 bases and J lost 5, with 11 bases in between. Looked up from germline, CDR1 is LNHDA and CDR2 is SQIVND (reference sequence). The CDR3 is CATSPGETQYF. The CDR3 nucleotides read TGTGCCACCTCACCCGGGGAGACCCAGTACTTC.

V and J are TRBV6-2 or TRBV6-3 and TRBJ1-1; D gene ambiguous. Trimming took off 0 bases at V and 4 bases at J, with 9 bases between the two ends. The CDR3 extends over 14 amino acids. Germline V lookup: CDR1 MNHEY, CDR2 SVGEGT. CDR3 DNA: TGTGCCAGCAGTTACTCCCCCTTAGGCACTGAAGCTTTCTTT. Translating it yields CASSYSPLGTEAFF.

This clone was seen only once. This rearrangement joins TRBV5-4 to TRBJ2-7, with D perhaps assigned TRBD1 or TRBD2 (5 bases each). CDR1 is SGHNT and CDR2 is YYREEE in the germline V gene (reference sequence). Trimming took off 4 bases at V and 5 bases at J, with 13 bases between the two ends. This CDR3 has 13 amino acids. CDR3 loop: CASSPAGRDEQYF. CDR3 in DNA: TGTGCCAGCAGCCCAGCAGGGCGGGACGAGCAGTACTTC.

The rearrangement joins TRBV9 to TRBJ1-5; D may be TRBD1 (5 bases). Germline V gene sequence: CDR1 SGDLS, CDR2 YYNGEE. V was trimmed by 2 bases and J by 5 bases, leaving 8 bases between them. The length of the CDR3 is 13 residues. The CDR3 DNA sequence: TGTGCCAGCAGCGTCCAACAGGATCAGCCCCAGCATTTT. Amino acids: CASSVQQDQPQHF.

The rearrangement uses TRBV10-3 and TRBJ2-7; 7 bases line up with TRBD2. The V gene's germline CDR1 is ENHRY and CDR2 SYGVKD. CDR3 size: 14 residues. The V segment lost 10 bases and the J segment 2 bases; nucleotides outside the gene matches: 11. CDR3 amino acids: CATTMSLAAYEQYF. In DNA form, the CDR3 reads TGTGCCACCACAATGTCCCTAGCGGCCTACGAGCAGTACTTC.

A few counts support this clone. The chain links TRBV4-3 to TRBJ1-1; TRBD1 might be the D (5 bases). Germline loops: CDR1 LGHNA, CDR2 YSLEER. The CDR3 totals 15 residues. The V end lost 1 base, the J end lost 0 bases, and 9 bases lay between the germline ends. CDR3 sequence: CASSQAEGLNTEAFF. For the CDR3, the DNA is TGCGCCAGCAGCCAAGCGGAGGGGTTGAACACTGAAGCTTTCTTT.

The chain links TRBV29-1 to TRBJ2-1; no firm D call. The CDR3 extends over 11 amino acids. Germline V gene sequence: CDR1 SQVTM, CDR2 ANQGSEA. The V end was cut by 7 bases, the J end by 2 bases, with 6 bases between. CDR3 coding DNA: TGCAGCGCAAGGACCTACAATGAGCAGTTCTTC. It yields the protein CSARTYNEQFF.

The gene calls are TRBV2 and TRBJ2-7; D not resolved. Germline loops: CDR1 SNHLY, CDR2 FYNNEI. The CDR3 covers 14 residues. The V and J ends lost 1 base and 3 bases respectively, with 10 bases between them. The DNA of the CDR3 is TGTGCCAGCAGTGAAGAGACTGCGAACTACGAGCAGTACTTC. It translates to CASSEETANYEQYF.

This chain uses TRBV5-1 with TRBJ2-5, with D tentatively TRBD1 or TRBD2 (6 bases each). Trimming removed 4 bases at V and 4 bases at J, with 17 bases between. Germline loops: CDR1 SGHRS, CDR2 YFSETQ. This CDR3 has 15 amino acids. DNA of the CDR3: TGCGCCAGCAGCCCGCAGCGAGGGGGGCGAGAGACCCAGTACTTC. It codes for CASSPQRGGRETQYF.

The chain carries TRBV11-2 and TRBJ1-1; no clear D gene. From germline, CDR1 is SGHAT and CDR2 FQNNGV. This CDR3 region has 15 residues. The V gene lost 2 bases and the J gene lost 0 bases, with 10 bases spanning the gap. Written as DNA, the CDR3 is TGTGCCAGCAGCTTAACAGTACTAATGAACACTGAAGCTTTCTTT. It translates to CASSLTVLMNTEAFF.

The rearrangement joins TRBV6-5 to TRBJ1-2; 7 positions agree with TRBD1. This CDR3 region has 16 residues. Germline V CDR1 and CDR2: MNHEY, SVGAGI. The J segment lost 4 bases and the V segment lost 2 bases, leaving 10 bases of the junction unmatched. The CDR3 nucleotides are TGTGCCAGCAGTTACCGGGACAGCTTCGGAGCCTATGGCTACACCTTC. This translates into CASSYRDSFGAYGYTF.

The chain joins TRBV2 to TRBJ2-7; TRBD1 aligns across 7 bases. The J segment lost 3 bases and the V segment lost 8 bases, leaving 16 bases of the junction unmatched. Germline V gene lookup returns CDR1 SNHLY and CDR2 FYNNEI. This CDR3 comprises 16 residues. CDR3 loop: CASGENTGADSYEQYF. CDR3 in DNA: TGTGCCAGCGGGGAGAACACAGGGGCTGATAGCTACGAGCAGTACTTC.

The chain is built from TRBV2 and TRBJ1-2, with TRBD1 identical over 7 bases. The CDR3 consists of 14 residues. V was clipped by 5 bases and J by 4 bases; unmatched bases: 7. Per the germline V gene, CDR1 is SNHLY and CDR2 is FYNNEI. CDR3 in DNA: TGTGCCAGCAGTCGGGCCAGGGGGAGCTATGGCTACACCTTC. As protein: CASSRARGSYGYTF.

The chain combines TRBV3-1 (or the pseudogene TRBV3-2) with TRBJ2-2, with D unresolved. V was pared by 1 base and J by 4 bases, with 13 bases between. The V gene's germline CDR1 is LGHDT and CDR2 YNNKEL (reference sequence). The CDR3 sequence is 16 residues long. CDR3 amino acids: CASSQGLAGVTGELFF. For the CDR3, the DNA is TGTGCCAGCAGCCAAGGTCTGGCTGGGGTCACCGGGGAGCTGTTTTTT.

V gene TRBV7-9 combines with J gene TRBJ2-3; D not certain. From germline, CDR1 is SEHNR and CDR2 FQNEAQ (reference sequence). This CDR3 is built from 15 residues. Trimming pared 1 base from V and 1 base from J, leaving 9 bases between. The CDR3 spells CASSLGKVGTDTQYF. CDR3 bases: TGTGCCAGCAGCTTAGGGAAGGTGGGCACAGATACGCAGTATTTT. The full variable domain, rest sourced from reference TRBV7-9 and TRBJ2-3, is DTGVSQNPRHKITKRGQNVTFRCDPISEHNRLYWYRQTLGQGPEFLTYFQNEAQLEKSRLLSDRFSAERPKGSFSTLEIQRTEQGDSAMYLCASSLGKVGTDTQYFGPGTRLTVL.

This clone was seen a single time. V usage is TRBV7-3 and J usage is TRBJ2-7, with 9 bases lining up with TRBD1. Losses at the gene ends were 4 bases for V and 11 bases for J; bases not matched to a gene: 12. Germline V gene sequence: CDR1 SGHTA, CDR2 FQGTGA. The CDR3 has 14 residues. CDR3 nucleotides: TGTGCCAGCAGCTCAGGGGGGGGGACAGGGATTAAGTACTTC. Its protein is CASSSGGGTGIKYF.

The rearrangement uses TRBV18 and TRBJ1-4; maybe TRBD1 (5 bases). The germline V gene encodes CDR1 KGHSH and CDR2 LQKENI. V lost 3 bases, J lost 5 bases, and 10 bases lay in between. The length of the CDR3 is 14 residues. CDR3 nucleotides: TGTGCCAGCTCACCCCGGGACGGGAATGAAAAACTGTTTTTT. Amino acid sequence: CASSPRDGNEKLFF.

The chain combines TRBV11-2 with TRBJ2-6; D not certain. Trimming stripped 1 base from V and 0 bases from J, with 7 bases between. Per the germline V gene, CDR1 is SGHAT and CDR2 is FQNNGV. This CDR3 spans 16 amino acids. Written as DNA, the CDR3 is TGTGCCAGCAGCTTAGTATACGGCTCTGGGGCCAACGTCCTGACTTTC. As protein: CASSLVYGSGANVLTF.

This chain joins TRBV9 and TRBJ1-2; D possibly corresponds to TRBD1 (5 bases). CDR3 size: 14 residues. Germline V lookup: CDR1 SGDLS, CDR2 YYNGEE. Trimming stripped 5 bases from V and 4 bases from J, with 15 bases between. Written as DNA, the CDR3 is TGTGCCAGCAGTCTAGACGGTGGGGGCTATGGCTACACCTTC. Protein: CASSLDGGGYGYTF.

V gene TRBV5-1 combines with J gene TRBJ2-5, with D possibly TRBD2 on 6 matching bases. This CDR3 is built from 13 residues. V lost 0 bases and J 5 bases, leaving 8 bases between the germline ends. Per germline, CDR1 SGHRS and CDR2 YFSETQ. CDR3: CASSLEAGETQYF. CDR3 nucleotides: TGCGCCAGCAGCTTGGAGGCGGGGGAGACCCAGTACTTC.